The sample holds one count of the clone carrying this T cell receptor (beta chain). Its target is not known. The source of the sample is a study of shared clonotypes between healthy human individuals. At the level of the study: The composition of the donors was a couple of women and three men aged 18 to 49. Study-wide points: Few donors restricted represented genetic and exposure-history diversity.

Assay used: immunoSEQ multiplex PCR; TCRdb lists only in-frame clones, some missing. The top ten clones hold about 1.7% of a sample with roughly 760,000 clones, 74% of them seen once. Germline V lookup: CDR1 LNHDA, CDR2 SQIVND (reference sequence). This CDR3 is built from 15 residues. J lost 6 bases, V lost 6 bases, and 11 bases had no gene match. V usage is TRBV19 and J usage is TRBJ2-4, with 7 positions matching TRBD1. What was sequenced was memory CD4+ T cells sorted from blood. The sample's subset: CD45RA-negative fraction. The sequence was obtained from a woman aged 25 to 39 in good health. The CDR3 sequence: CASRSRQGFRNIQYF. CDR3 bases: TGTGCCAGTAGGTCAAGACAGGGTTTCCGAAACATTCAGTACTTC.